This T cell receptor (beta chain) was obtained from a study of OX40 agonist ivuxolimab in advanced cancers. At the level of the study: Mean age about 60 years, range about 23 to 80; 82.7% male. Study-wide results and limits: Patients with a partial response at 0.1-3.0 mg/kg had among the lowest clonal expansion. Nonresponders, in some cases, also had low normalized T-cell clonal expansion.

The CDR3 is 17 amino acids. Looked up from germline, CDR1 is SGHTA and CDR2 is FQGNSA. The ends lost 6 bases at V and 5 bases at J; junction bases unmatched: 13. As concerns this clone: What it recognizes is unknown.

It was autoimmune disease history or systemic immunosuppression that excluded patients. Clones were sequenced by immunoSEQ multiplex PCR, and TCRdb holds only the in-frame ones, with some missing. The sample consists of tens of thousands of clones, almost 95% of them appearing once. The genes are TRBV7-2 and TRBJ2-5; 12 nucleotides align to TRBD1. This TCR was sampled from an adult with an advanced solid tumor such as melanoma, head and neck, liver or kidney cancer. Sequenced material: CD4+ or CD8+ T cells sorted from blood, taken in a trial of the OX40 agonist ivuxolimab. DNA of the CDR3: TGTGCCAGCAGACGCGGCGGGACAGGGGGCTTAAGGGAGACCCAGTACTTC. Its translation: CASRRGGTGGLRETQYF.